This T cell receptor (beta chain) was found in a study of blood T cell repertoires in COVID-19. This CDR3 comprises 15 residues. V shed 2 bases and J 0 bases; nucleotides not matched to a gene: 4. Germline lookup yields CDR1 MGHRA and CDR2 YSYEKL. The method was immunoSEQ multiplex PCR; TCRdb's version includes in-frame clones alone and lacks a portion of them. The sample shows a few hundred thousand clones, roughly 85% of them seen only once. This clone was recorded at least ten times. This chain links TRBV4-1 with TRBJ2-7, with 7 positions matching TRBD2. The sample taken for sequencing was PBMCs or T cells enriched from blood (not recorded which). The receptor's source is a woman between 50 and 59 years old who had been exposed to COVID-19. Here the CDR3 reads CASSQLASGSYEQYF. The DNA of the CDR3 is TGCGCCAGCAGCCAACTTGCTAGCGGCTCCTACGAGCAGTACTTC.